These T cell receptor beta chains were read from a single sample in a study of tumour-infiltrating T cells in Burkitt lymphoma. Only in-frame clones appear in the TCRdb table, and some are missing; sequencing was by immunoSEQ multiplex PCR. The data hold fewer than 8,500 clones, with 73% observed a single time. What was sequenced was tumor tissue. Receptor source: a human donor with diffuse large B-cell lymphoma. Each CDR3 is given with its conserved first and last residue. Each record gives: CDR3 DNA, CDR3 protein, D gene, J gene, V gene, clone size. A D gene is named only where the DNA matches it firmly. Size values are once, few and many counts, or a class for expanded clones, and some rows have none.

TGCGCCAGCAGTGAACGGCAGGGTGAGCAGTTCTTC | CASSERQGEQFF | - | TRBJ2-1 | TRBV10-1 | -
TGTGCCAGCAGTTCCGGGACAGAGTACACTGAAGCTTTCTTT | CASSSGTEYTEAFF | TRBD1 | TRBJ1-1 | TRBV27 | medium-sized
TGTGCCAGCAGCCCAGTGGCAGGGGGGGATCAGCCCCAGCATTTT | CASSPVAGGDQPQHF | TRBD1 | TRBJ1-5 | TRBV6-6 | -
TGTGCCAGCAGTTACTCGATGCGGGATAATGAAAAACTGTTTTTT | CASSYSMRDNEKLFF | - | TRBJ1-4 | TRBV6-5 | -
TGTGCCAGCAGTTACTTCGGGACAGGGGGTACTGAAGCTTTCTTT | CASSYFGTGGTEAFF | TRBD1 | TRBJ1-1 | TRBV6-5 | -
TGTGCCAGCAGACTAGAGGGGCCCACCGGGGAGCTGTTTTTT | CASRLEGPTGELFF | - | TRBJ2-2 | TRBV7-2 | -
TGTGCCAGCAGTTCCCGGGACAGGGGACGACATGAGCAGTTCTTC | CASSSRDRGRHEQFF | TRBD1 | TRBJ2-1 | TRBV6-5 | -
TGTGCCAGCAGCCCGGTTTCTGAAGCTTTCTTT | CASSPVSEAFF | - | TRBJ1-1 | TRBV6-6 | medium-sized
TGCAGCGCCGGGACGGGGAGAAACACTGAAGCTTTCTTT | CSAGTGRNTEAFF | - | TRBJ1-1 | TRBV29-1 | once
TGTGCCAGCAGCCTCCAACCGGGACAGGGGGCGAAGGAAAAACTGTTTTTT | CASSLQPGQGAKEKLFF | TRBD1 | TRBJ1-4 | TRBV7-4 | -
TGTGCCAGCAGCCGGGACAGGACGAGCACTGAAGCTTTCTTT | CASSRDRTSTEAFF | TRBD1 | TRBJ1-1 | TRBV7-2 | -
TGCGCCAGCAGCTTACAGGGAAACAAGAGAACCCAGTACTTC | CASSLQGNKRTQYF | - | TRBJ2-5 | TRBV5-1 | -
TGTGCCAGCAGCTTCTTACAGGGCGGTAGCTCCTATAATTCACCCCTCCACTTT | CASSFLQGGSSYNSPLHF | - | TRBJ1-6 | TRBV5-5 | -
TGTGCCAGCAGCTTAAGGGACAGGAACACTGAAGCTTTCTTT | CASSLRDRNTEAFF | TRBD1 | TRBJ1-1 | TRBV7-9 | -
TGTGCTAGTGGTTTGTCCCGACTAGCGGACATTCAGTACTTC | CASGLSRLADIQYF | TRBD2 | TRBJ2-4 | TRBV12-5 | -
TGCGCCAGCAGCCATGTTGGGGGGAGCTATGGCTACACCTTC | CASSHVGGSYGYTF | - | TRBJ1-2 | TRBV4-1 | -
TGTGCCAGCAGCCCGGCAGGGCGGACCTTCGACGAGCAGTACTTC | CASSPAGRTFDEQYF | - | TRBJ2-7 | TRBV5-5 | -
TGTGCCAGTAGCGCGGACAGGCTTAATGAAAAACTGTTTTTT | CASSADRLNEKLFF | TRBD1 | TRBJ1-4 | TRBV19 | -
TGCAGCGCTTTGGGACGGAACACTGAAGCTTTCTTT | CSALGRNTEAFF | - | TRBJ1-1 | TRBV29-1 | -
TGTGCCAGCAGCCCACTGCCGGGACGGGAGCAGTACTTC | CASSPLPGREQYF | - | TRBJ2-7 | TRBV14 | -
TGTGCCAGCAGCTTAGTCCGAGCTGAAGCTTTCTTT | CASSLVRAEAFF | - | TRBJ1-1 | TRBV7-2 | -
TGCAGCGTTGCGACAGGGATGATCTCCGAGCAGTACTTC | CSVATGMISEQYF | TRBD1 | TRBJ2-7 | TRBV29-1 | -
TGTGCCAGCACTCCCCGGGACAGGGTGTACACTGAAGCTTTCTTT | CASTPRDRVYTEAFF | TRBD1 | TRBJ1-1 | TRBV6-6 | -
TGTGCCAGCAGCGCTCGACAGGGGAAAACGAACACTGAAGCTTTCTTT | CASSARQGKTNTEAFF | TRBD1 | TRBJ1-1 | TRBV7-6 | few
TGTGCCAGCAGCGTAGAACTCAGGGCCGCCTACAATGAGCAGTTCTTC | CASSVELRAAYNEQFF | - | TRBJ2-1 | TRBV9 | -
TGTGCCAGCAGTTCCGGACAGGGGGGTTGGGAGCCCCAGCATTTT | CASSSGQGGWEPQHF | TRBD1 | TRBJ1-5 | TRBV6-5 | few
TGTGCTATCATGAGAGGGTACAACTACGAGCAGTACTTC | CAIMRGYNYEQYF | - | TRBJ2-7 | TRBV10-3 | -
TGTGCCAGCAGCCGACAGGCCTCCTACAATGAGCAGTTCTTC | CASSRQASYNEQFF | - | TRBJ2-1 | TRBV5-6 | -
TGCGCCAGCAGCCAGGGGTGGCAGGTCCTCGCTGGGGCCAACGTCCTGACTTTC | CASSQGWQVLAGANVLTF | - | TRBJ2-6 | TRBV4-1 | -
TGTGCCAGCAGCCCCGGGACATCTACCCGGGCAGATGGCTACACCTTC | CASSPGTSTRADGYTF | - | TRBJ1-2 | TRBV7-6 | -
TGTGCCAGCAGTCCTCAGGGGAGTGAGCAGTTCTTC | CASSPQGSEQFF | - | TRBJ2-1 | TRBV2 | -
TGTGCCAGCACTGAAACAGGGCCCAGTCAGCCCCAGCATTTT | CASTETGPSQPQHF | - | TRBJ1-5 | TRBV6-6 | -
TGTGCCAGCAGCTTGGCCGATAATGGCTACACCTTC | CASSLADNGYTF | - | TRBJ1-2 | TRBV5-5 | -
TGCGCCAGTCGACAGGGAGCCTACGAGCAGTACTTC | CASRQGAYEQYF | TRBD1 | TRBJ2-7 | TRBV5-1 | -
TGTGCCAGCAGCGAATTTGGGGTATCCTCACCCCTCCACTTT | CASSEFGVSSPLHF | - | TRBJ1-6 | TRBV27 | -
TGTGCCAGCAGTTACCTACAACAGGGGAGCTATGGCTACACCTTC | CASSYLQQGSYGYTF | TRBD1 | TRBJ1-2 | TRBV6-5 | -
TGTGCCAGTAGTATTTGGCGGACCTCTGGGGCCAACGTCCTGACTTTC | CASSIWRTSGANVLTF | - | TRBJ2-6 | TRBV19 | -
TGTGCCAGCAGCGTACAGGGGCGGGGGCCCCAGCATTTT | CASSVQGRGPQHF | TRBD1 | TRBJ1-5 | TRBV5-6 | -
TGTGCCAGCAGTACGACAGGGGGCCGGGGTGAAGCTTTCTTT | CASSTTGGRGEAFF | TRBD1 | TRBJ1-1 | TRBV6-5 | -
TGTGCCAGCTCACCAATGCAAGGACTTCACTATGGCTACACCTTC | CASSPMQGLHYGYTF | - | TRBJ1-2 | TRBV18 | -
TGTGCCAGCAGTGAACTAGCGGGAGATACGCAGTATTTT | CASSELAGDTQYF | TRBD2 | TRBJ2-3 | TRBV2 | few
TGCGCCAGCAGCTTCGAACTAGCTCGCACAGATACGCAGTATTTT | CASSFELARTDTQYF | - | TRBJ2-3 | TRBV5-1 | -
TGTGCCATCAGTGAAGGGAGGGGGATGAACACTGAAGCTTTCTTT | CAISEGRGMNTEAFF | - | TRBJ1-1 | TRBV10-3 | -
TGTGCCATCAGGGGGACAGGGGGGGAAGCTTTCTTT | CAIRGTGGEAFF | TRBD1 | TRBJ1-1 | TRBV10-3 | -
TGTGCCAGCAGCTCCCGGGACAGCCCCTACGAGCAGTACTTC | CASSSRDSPYEQYF | TRBD1 | TRBJ2-7 | TRBV5-4 | -
TGCGCCAGCAGCCAAACGGCATTGGGGAACACTGAAGCTTTCTTT | CASSQTALGNTEAFF | - | TRBJ1-1 | TRBV4-3 | -
TGTGCCAGCAGCCCGGGACAGGGCTTCGATGGCTACACCTTC | CASSPGQGFDGYTF | TRBD1 | TRBJ1-2 | TRBV7-2 | -
TGTGCCAGCAGTAAAAGGACAGGGGCGAACTACGAGCAGTACTTC | CASSKRTGANYEQYF | TRBD1 | TRBJ2-7 | TRBV6-5 | -
TGTGCCAGCAGCAAGGGAGAAGGGATCAATCAGCCCCAGCATTTT | CASSKGEGINQPQHF | - | TRBJ1-5 | TRBV21-1 | -
TGTGCCAGTAGTATAGGCAGGGGGCGCGAGGCGGCTTTCTTT | CASSIGRGREAAFF | TRBD1 | TRBJ1-1 | TRBV19 | -
TGTGCCAGCAGCTTCGGCTACGCTAATAATTCACCCCTCCACTTT | CASSFGYANNSPLHF | - | TRBJ1-6 | TRBV7-2 | few
TGCGCCAGCAGCTCTACTGGAAACACCATATATTTT | CASSSTGNTIYF | - | TRBJ1-3 | TRBV5-1 | -
TGTGCCAGCAGTCGCGACAGGGCATTGGGCAACTATGGCTACACCTTC | CASSRDRALGNYGYTF | TRBD1 | TRBJ1-2 | TRBV2 | -
TGTGCCAGCAGCGTAGGGGGTAGCGGGAAGAGCTCCTACAATGAGCAGTTCTTC | CASSVGGSGKSSYNEQFF | TRBD2 | TRBJ2-1 | TRBV9 | -
TGTGCCAGCAGTTCCCAGACAGTTCGGGGGAAATCACCCCTCCACTTT | CASSSQTVRGKSPLHF | - | TRBJ1-6 | TRBV6-6 | -
TGTGCCAGTAGTTCCGCTAGCGGGAGCTCCTACAATGAGCAGTTCTTC | CASSSASGSSYNEQFF | TRBD2 | TRBJ2-1 | TRBV19 | -
TGTGCCAGCAGCTTTCAACAGGATTCACCCCTCCACTTT | CASSFQQDSPLHF | - | TRBJ1-6 | TRBV7-2 | -
TGTGCTAGTGGTCCGGGACTAGCGGGGGAAGAGACCCAGTACTTC | CASGPGLAGEETQYF | TRBD2 | TRBJ2-5 | TRBV12-5 | -